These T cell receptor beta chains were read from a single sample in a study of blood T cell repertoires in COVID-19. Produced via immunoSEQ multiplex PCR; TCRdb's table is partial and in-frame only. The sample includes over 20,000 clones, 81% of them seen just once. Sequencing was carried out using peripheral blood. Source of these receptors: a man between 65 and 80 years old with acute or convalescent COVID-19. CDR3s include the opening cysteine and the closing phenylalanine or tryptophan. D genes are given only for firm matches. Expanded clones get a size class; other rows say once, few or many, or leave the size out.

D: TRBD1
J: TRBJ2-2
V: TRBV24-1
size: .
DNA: TGTGCCACCAGTGATGGGTTGGGAATGGGACAGTACACCGGGGAGCTGTTTTTT
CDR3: CATSDGLGMGQYTGELFF

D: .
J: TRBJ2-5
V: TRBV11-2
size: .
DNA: TGTGCCAGCAGCCTTACAGGGCACGGGGAGACCCAGTACTTC
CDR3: CASSLTGHGETQYF

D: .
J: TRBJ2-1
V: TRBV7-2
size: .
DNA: TGTGCCAGCAGCTTAGGGATGTCGCGACTATACAATGAGCAGTTCTTC
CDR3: CASSLGMSRLYNEQFF

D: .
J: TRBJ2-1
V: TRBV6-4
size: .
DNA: TGTGCCAGCAGTGTGTCCCCTCCGGGCGGGGGCTCCAATGAGCAGTTCTTC
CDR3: CASSVSPPGGGSNEQFF

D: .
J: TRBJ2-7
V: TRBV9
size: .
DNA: TGTGCCAGCAGCGTAGGCCAAGCCAACTACGAGCAGTACTTC
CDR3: CASSVGQANYEQYF

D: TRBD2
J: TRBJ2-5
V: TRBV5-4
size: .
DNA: TGTGCCAGCAGCTCAGGACTAGCCCAACAAGAGACCCAGTACTTC
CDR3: CASSSGLAQQETQYF

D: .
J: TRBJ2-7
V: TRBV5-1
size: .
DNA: TGCGCCAGCAGCGGCGGGACAGTGAACTACGAGCAGTACTTC
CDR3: CASSGGTVNYEQYF

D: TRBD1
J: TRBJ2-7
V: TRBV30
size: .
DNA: TGTGCCTGGAGTGCCCGGGACAGTTTCCCCTCCGAGCAGTACTTC
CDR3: CAWSARDSFPSEQYF

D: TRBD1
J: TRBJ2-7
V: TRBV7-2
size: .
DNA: TGTGCCAGCAGCCCACAGGGGGGCGCCTACGAGCAGTACTTC
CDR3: CASSPQGGAYEQYF

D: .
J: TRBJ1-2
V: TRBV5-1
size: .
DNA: TGCGCCAGCAGCTTGGTTACAGGGCTTTCTGGCTACACCTTC
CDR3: CASSLVTGLSGYTF

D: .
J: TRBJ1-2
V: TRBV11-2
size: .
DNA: TGTGCCAGCAGCTTATTAACATCCACCCATGGCTACACCTTC
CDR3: CASSLLTSTHGYTF

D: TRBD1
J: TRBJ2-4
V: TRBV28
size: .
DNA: TGTGCCAGCAGTTTATGGGACAGGACCACCAAAAACATTCAGTACTTC
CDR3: CASSLWDRTTKNIQYF

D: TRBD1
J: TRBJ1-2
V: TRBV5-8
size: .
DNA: TGTGCCAGCAGCCGTCGGACAGGGGGCAACTATGGCTACACCTTC
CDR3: CASSRRTGGNYGYTF

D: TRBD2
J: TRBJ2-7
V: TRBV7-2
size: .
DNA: TGTGCCAGCAGCTCCGGACTAGCGGGGCGCACCCTCTACGAGCAGTACTTC
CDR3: CASSSGLAGRTLYEQYF

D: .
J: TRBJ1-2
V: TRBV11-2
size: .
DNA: TGTGCCAGCAGCCCCAGACAGTTGCTTTATGGCTACACCTTC
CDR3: CASSPRQLLYGYTF

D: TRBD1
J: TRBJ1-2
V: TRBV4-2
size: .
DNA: TGTGCCAGCAGCCAATCGGGACAGGGAAATGGCTACACCTTC
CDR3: CASSQSGQGNGYTF

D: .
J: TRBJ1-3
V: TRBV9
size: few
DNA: TGTGCCAGCAGCGGTACGATACAACCTGGAAACACCATATATTTT
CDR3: CASSGTIQPGNTIYF

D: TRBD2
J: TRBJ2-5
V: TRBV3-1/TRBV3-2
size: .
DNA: TGTGCCAGCAGCCAAGACGGACTAGCAGGAGAGACCCAGTACTTC
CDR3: CASSQDGLAGETQYF

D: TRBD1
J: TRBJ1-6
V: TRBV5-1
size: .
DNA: TGCGCCAGCAGCACTTCGACAGGGGCTAATTCACCCCTCCACTTT
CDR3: CASSTSTGANSPLHF

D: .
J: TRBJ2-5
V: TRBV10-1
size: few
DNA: TGTCACCGGGACTCGGGGGAGACCCAGTACTTC
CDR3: CHRDSGETQYF

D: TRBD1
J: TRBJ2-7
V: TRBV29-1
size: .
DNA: TGCAGCGTCTGGGACAGTACCTACGAGCAGTACTTC
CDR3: CSVWDSTYEQYF

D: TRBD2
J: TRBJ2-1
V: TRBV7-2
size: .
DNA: TGTGCCGGCGCGTCGGGAGGTGGTTACAATGAGCAGTTCTTC
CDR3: CAGASGGGYNEQFF